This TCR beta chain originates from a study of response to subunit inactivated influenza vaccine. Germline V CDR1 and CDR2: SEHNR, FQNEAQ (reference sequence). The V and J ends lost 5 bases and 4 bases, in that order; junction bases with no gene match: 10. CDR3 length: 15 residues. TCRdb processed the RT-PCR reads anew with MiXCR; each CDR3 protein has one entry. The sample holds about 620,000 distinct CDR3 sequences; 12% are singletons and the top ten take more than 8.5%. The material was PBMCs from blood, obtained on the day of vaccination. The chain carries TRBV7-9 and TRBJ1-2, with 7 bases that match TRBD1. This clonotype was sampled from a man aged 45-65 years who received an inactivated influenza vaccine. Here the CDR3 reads CASSPTGSPVYGYTF. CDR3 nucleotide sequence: TGTGCCAGCAGCCCGACAGGGAGCCCTGTCTATGGCTACACCTTC.